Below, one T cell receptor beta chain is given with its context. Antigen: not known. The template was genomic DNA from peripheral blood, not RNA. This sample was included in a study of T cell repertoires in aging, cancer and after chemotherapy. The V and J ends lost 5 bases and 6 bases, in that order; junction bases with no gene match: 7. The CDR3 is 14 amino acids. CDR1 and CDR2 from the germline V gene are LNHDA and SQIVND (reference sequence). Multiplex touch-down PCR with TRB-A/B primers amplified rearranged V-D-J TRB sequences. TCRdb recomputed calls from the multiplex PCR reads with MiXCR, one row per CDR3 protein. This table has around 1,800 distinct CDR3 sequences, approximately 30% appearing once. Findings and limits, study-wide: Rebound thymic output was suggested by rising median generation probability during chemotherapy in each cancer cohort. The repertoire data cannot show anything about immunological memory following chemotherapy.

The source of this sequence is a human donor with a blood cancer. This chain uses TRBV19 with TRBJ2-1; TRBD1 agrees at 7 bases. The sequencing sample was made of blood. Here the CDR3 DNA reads TGTGCCAGTAGTCCAGACAGGGCTGTCAATGAGCAGTTCTTC. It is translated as CASSPDRAVNEQFF.